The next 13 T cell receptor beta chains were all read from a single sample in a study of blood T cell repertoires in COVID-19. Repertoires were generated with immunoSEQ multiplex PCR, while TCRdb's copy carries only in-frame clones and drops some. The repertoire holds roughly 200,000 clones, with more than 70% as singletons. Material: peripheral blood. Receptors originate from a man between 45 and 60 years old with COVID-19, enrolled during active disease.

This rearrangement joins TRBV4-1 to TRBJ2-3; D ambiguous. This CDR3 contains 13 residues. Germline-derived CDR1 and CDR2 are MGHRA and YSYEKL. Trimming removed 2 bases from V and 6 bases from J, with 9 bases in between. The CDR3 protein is CASSQNDWDTQYF. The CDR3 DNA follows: TGCGCCAGCAGCCAAAACGACTGGGATACGCAGTATTTT.

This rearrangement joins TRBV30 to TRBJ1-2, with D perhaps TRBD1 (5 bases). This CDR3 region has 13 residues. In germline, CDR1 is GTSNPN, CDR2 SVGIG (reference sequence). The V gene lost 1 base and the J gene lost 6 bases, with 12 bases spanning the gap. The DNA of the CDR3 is TGTGCCTGGAGTGCCGGGGGGTGGCATGGCTACACCTTC. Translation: CAWSAGGWHGYTF.

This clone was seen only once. The CDR3 loop reads CAIGQQGANYGYTF. As DNA, the CDR3 is TGTGCCATCGGACAACAGGGGGCTAACTATGGCTACACCTTC. The rearrangement uses TRBV10-3 and TRBJ1-2, with TRBD1 identical over 8 bases. V shed 8 bases, J shed 0 bases, and the junction held 5 bases outside the gene matches. The germline CDR1 and CDR2 sequences are ENHRY and SYGVKD. The CDR3 totals 14 residues.

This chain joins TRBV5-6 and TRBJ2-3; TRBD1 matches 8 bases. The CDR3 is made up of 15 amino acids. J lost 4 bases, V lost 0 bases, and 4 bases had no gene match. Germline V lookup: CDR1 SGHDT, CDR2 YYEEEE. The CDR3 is CASSLGTGGPDTQYF. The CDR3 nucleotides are TGTGCCAGCAGCTTGGGAACAGGGGGTCCAGATACGCAGTATTTT. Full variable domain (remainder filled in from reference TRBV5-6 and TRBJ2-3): DAGVTQSPTHLIKTRGQQVTLRCSPKSGHDTVSWYQQALGQGPQFIFQYYEEEERQRGNFPDRFSGHQFPNYSSELNVNALLLGDSALYLCASSLGTGGPDTQYFGPGTRLTVL.

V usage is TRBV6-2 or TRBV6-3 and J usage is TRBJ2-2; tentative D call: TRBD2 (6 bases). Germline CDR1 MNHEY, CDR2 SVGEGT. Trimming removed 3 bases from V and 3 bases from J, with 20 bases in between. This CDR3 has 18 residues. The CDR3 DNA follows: TGTGCCAGCAGTTATTCTCTTGCGGGGCGCGTTGACACCGGGGAGCTGTTTTTT. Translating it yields CASSYSLAGRVDTGELFF.

The CDR3 nucleotides read TGTGCCAGCAGCTTAAGAAGTGCAGAAACAGATACGCAGTATTTT. Translation: CASSLRSAETDTQYF. The V call is TRBV7-3, the J call TRBJ2-3; D remains ambiguous. The CDR3 totals 15 residues. Trimming took off 1 base at V and 3 bases at J, with 11 bases between the two ends. Germline CDR1 reads SGHTA; CDR2 reads FQGTGA.

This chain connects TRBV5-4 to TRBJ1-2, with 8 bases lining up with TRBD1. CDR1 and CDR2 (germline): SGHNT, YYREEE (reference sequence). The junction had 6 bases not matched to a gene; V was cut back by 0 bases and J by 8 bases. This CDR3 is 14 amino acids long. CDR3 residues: CASSLAGQGWGYTF. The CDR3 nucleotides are TGTGCCAGCAGCTTGGCTGGACAGGGATGGGGCTACACCTTC. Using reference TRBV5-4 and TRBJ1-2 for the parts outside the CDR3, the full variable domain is ETGVTQSPTHLIKTRGQQVTLRCSSQSGHNTVSWYQQALGQGPQFIFQYYREEENGRGNFPPRFSGLQFPNYSSELNVNALELDDSALYLCASSLAGQGWGYTFGSGTRLTVV.

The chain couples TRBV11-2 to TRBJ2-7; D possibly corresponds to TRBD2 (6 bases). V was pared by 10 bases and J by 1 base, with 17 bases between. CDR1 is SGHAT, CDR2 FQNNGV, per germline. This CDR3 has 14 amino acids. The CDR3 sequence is CATSWRDGSYEQYF. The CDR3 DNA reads TGTGCCACCTCTTGGCGGGATGGATCCTACGAGCAGTACTTC.

The CDR3 loop reads CASKSGSFADTQYF. Written as DNA, the CDR3 is TGCGCCAGCAAGAGCGGGAGTTTTGCAGATACGCAGTATTTT. V gene TRBV5-1 combines with J gene TRBJ2-3; 8 bases line up with TRBD2. V shed 6 bases, J shed 4 bases, and the junction held 7 bases outside the gene matches. The CDR3 consists of 14 residues. CDR1 is SGHRS, CDR2 YFSETQ, per germline. Based on the CDR3 plus reference TRBV5-1 and TRBJ2-3, the full variable domain is KAGVTQTPRYLIKTRGQQVTLSCSPISGHRSVSWYQQTPGQGLQFLFEYFSETQRNKGNFPGRFSGRQFSNSRSEMNVSTLELGDSALYLCASKSGSFADTQYFGPGTRLTVL.

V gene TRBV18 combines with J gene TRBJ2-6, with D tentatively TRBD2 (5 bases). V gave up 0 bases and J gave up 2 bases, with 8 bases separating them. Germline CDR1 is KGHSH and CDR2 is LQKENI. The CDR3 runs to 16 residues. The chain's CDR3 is CASSPPEGTGANVLTF. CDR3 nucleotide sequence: TGTGCCAGCTCACCACCCGAGGGCACTGGGGCCAACGTCCTGACTTTC.

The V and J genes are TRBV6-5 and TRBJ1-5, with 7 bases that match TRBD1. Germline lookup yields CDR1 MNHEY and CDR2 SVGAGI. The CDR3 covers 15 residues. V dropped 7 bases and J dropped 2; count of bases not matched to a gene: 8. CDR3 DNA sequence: TGTGCCAGCAATTTACAGGGGACGGGCAATCAGCCCCAGCATTTT. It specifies CASNLQGTGNQPQHF.

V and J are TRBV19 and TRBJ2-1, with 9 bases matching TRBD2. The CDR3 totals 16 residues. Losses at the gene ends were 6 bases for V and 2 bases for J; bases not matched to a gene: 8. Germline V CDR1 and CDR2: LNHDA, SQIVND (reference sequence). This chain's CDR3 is CASSLLAGITYNEQFF. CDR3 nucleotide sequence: TGTGCCAGTAGCCTTCTAGCGGGGATAACCTACAATGAGCAGTTCTTC. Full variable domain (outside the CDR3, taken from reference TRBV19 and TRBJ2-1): DGGITQSPKYLFRKEGQNVTLSCEQNLNHDAMYWYRQDPGQGLRLIYYSQIVNDFQKGDIAEGYSVSREKKESFPLTVTSAQKNPTAFYLCASSLLAGITYNEQFFGPGTRLTVL.

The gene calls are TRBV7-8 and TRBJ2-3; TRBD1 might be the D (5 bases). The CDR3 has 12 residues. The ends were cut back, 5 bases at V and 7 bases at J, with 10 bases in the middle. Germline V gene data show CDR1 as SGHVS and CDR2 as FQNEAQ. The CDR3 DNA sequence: TGTGCCAGCAGCCCCAAGGGGTATACGCAGTATTTT. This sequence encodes CASSPKGYTQYF.